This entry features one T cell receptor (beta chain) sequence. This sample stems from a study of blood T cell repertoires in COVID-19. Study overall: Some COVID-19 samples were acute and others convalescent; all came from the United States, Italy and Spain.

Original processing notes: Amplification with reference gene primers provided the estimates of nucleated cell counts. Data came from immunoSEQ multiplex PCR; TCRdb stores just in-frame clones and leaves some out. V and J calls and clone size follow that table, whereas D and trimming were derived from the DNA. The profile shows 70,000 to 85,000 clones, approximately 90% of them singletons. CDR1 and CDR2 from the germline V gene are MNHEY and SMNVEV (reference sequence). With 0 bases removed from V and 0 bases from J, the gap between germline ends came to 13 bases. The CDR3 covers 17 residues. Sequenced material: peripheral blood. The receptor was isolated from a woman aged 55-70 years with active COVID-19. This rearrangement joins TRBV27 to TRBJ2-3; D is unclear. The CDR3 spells CASSLSGAATSTDTQYF. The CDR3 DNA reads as TGTGCCAGCAGTTTATCGGGTGCGGCAACTAGCACAGATACGCAGTATTTT.